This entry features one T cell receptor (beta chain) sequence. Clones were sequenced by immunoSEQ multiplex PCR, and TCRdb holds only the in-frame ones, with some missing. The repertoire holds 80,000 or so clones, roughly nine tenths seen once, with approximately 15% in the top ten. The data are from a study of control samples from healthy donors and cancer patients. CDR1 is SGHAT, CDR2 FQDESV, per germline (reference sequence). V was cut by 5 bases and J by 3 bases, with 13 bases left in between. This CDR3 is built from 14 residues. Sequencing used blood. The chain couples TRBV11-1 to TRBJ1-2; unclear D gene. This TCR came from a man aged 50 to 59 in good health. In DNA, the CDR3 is TGTGCCAGCAGCCCCGGACCGGCAGACTATGGCTACACCTTC. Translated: CASSPGPADYGYTF.